Listed here are 30 T cell receptor beta chains from one sample, sequenced in a study of CD8 T cells in ankylosing spondylitis. TCRdb independently ran MiXCR on the 5' RACE reads; one entry per CDR3 protein. The profile shows some 220,000 distinct CDR3 sequences, roughly a tenth of them singletons. The sample comprised blood, either unsorted or a sorted T cell fraction (not recorded which). Receptors originate from a male donor with ankylosing spondylitis or in good health (not recorded which).

This clonotype was detected ten times or more. This chain uses TRBV11-2 with TRBJ2-1; D remains ambiguous. Per the germline V gene, CDR1 is SGHAT and CDR2 is FQNNGV. Trimming left V 1 base short and J 6 bases short, with 7 bases between. CDR3 length: 13 residues. The DNA of the CDR3 is TGTGCCAGCAGCTTAGCCCTGACCAATGAGCAGTTCTTC. Residues: CASSLALTNEQFF.

This clonotype appeared many times. The V gene is TRBV7-7, the J gene TRBJ2-2; no reliable D call. The V end was cut by 1 base, the J end by 12 bases, with 15 bases between. The CDR3 has 14 amino acids. Germline assignment: CDR1 SSHAT and CDR2 FNYEAQ (reference sequence). The DNA of the CDR3 is TGTGCCAGCAGCTTAGGCCCACTCGATTTTAAGCTGTTTTTT. Its protein is CASSLGPLDFKLFF. The full variable domain, with the rest looked up from reference TRBV7-7 and TRBJ2-2, is GAGVSQSPRYKVTKRGQDVTLRCDPISSHATLYWYQQALGQGPEFLTYFNYEAQPDKSGLPSDRFSAERPEGSISTLTIQRTEQRDSAMYRCASSLGPLDFKLFFGEGSRLTVL.

This clonotype has only a few counts. CDR3 DNA sequence: TGTGCCAGCAGCCAAGATACACAAGTCTATGGCTACACCTTC. It translates to CASSQDTQVYGYTF. This chain connects TRBV3-1 to TRBJ1-2; D is ambiguous. V dropped 0 bases and J dropped 4 bases, with 9 bases sitting between them. In germline, CDR1 is LGHDT, CDR2 YNNKEL (reference sequence). The CDR3 is 14 residues long.

The chain uses TRBV18 and TRBJ1-1, with no clear D. The germline V and J ends were trimmed by 2 bases and 9 bases, with 19 bases remaining between them. In germline, CDR1 is KGHSH, CDR2 LQKENI. This CDR3 region has 15 residues. This CDR3 reads CASSPENGFAQQAFF. The CDR3 DNA follows: TGTGCCAGCTCACCAGAGAACGGTTTTGCGCAACAAGCTTTCTTT.

This clonotype was observed at least ten times. The chain employs TRBV3-1 and TRBJ2-5, with a weak D call TRBD2 (5 bases). Germline V gene sequence: CDR1 LGHDT, CDR2 YNNKEL (reference sequence). The CDR3 totals 16 residues. The V and J ends lost 6 bases and 1 base respectively, with 18 bases between them. This CDR3 is CASSSRGKGLQETQYF. The CDR3 coding sequence is TGTGCCAGCAGTAGTCGGGGTAAGGGTCTCCAAGAGACCCAGTACTTC.

For this clonotype: This may be a read error: a much more frequent sequence differs by one nucleotide. Because it lacks the conserved phenylalanine or tryptophan at the end, this CDR3 is likely a read error. The CDR3 nucleotides are TGCAGTGCTAGGAACACGAGCGGGAGCTTATACGAGCAGTACATC. It codes for CSARNTSGSLYEQYI. The chain links TRBV20-1 to TRBJ2-7; 8 positions agree with TRBD2. The CDR3 sequence is 15 residues long. Looked up from germline, CDR1 is DFQATT and CDR2 is SNEGSKA (reference sequence). V shed 3 bases and J 4 bases; nucleotides not matched to a gene: 11.

This clonotype was observed a few times. A much larger clone is a single base away; this may be a read error. This chain uses TRBV30 with TRBJ1-5; no clear D gene. The germline V gene has CDR1 GTSNPN and CDR2 SVGIG (reference sequence). V gave up 0 bases and J gave up 6 bases, with 9 bases separating them. This CDR3 is built from 13 residues. In nucleotides, the CDR3 is TGTGCCTGGAGTGTAGCAGAGTCTCAGCCCCAGCATTTT. This translates into CAWSVAESQPQHF.

This clonotype was recorded many times. The chain links TRBV20-1 to TRBJ2-7; TRBD2 aligns across 12 bases. The CDR3 has 12 residues. The junction had 0 bases not matched to a gene; V was cut back by 6 bases and J by 3 bases. Germline assignment: CDR1 DFQATT and CDR2 SNEGSKA (reference sequence). The CDR3 sequence is CSALAGGYEQYF. Here the CDR3 DNA reads TGCAGTGCACTAGCGGGGGGCTACGAGCAGTACTTC.

This clonotype was counted between two and nine times. This chain joins TRBV10-2 and TRBJ2-4; 9 bases line up with TRBD1. Trimming at V came to 2 bases and at J to 9 bases, leaving 2 bases not matched to a gene. Germline CDR1 and CDR2: WSHSY and SAAADI. The CDR3 spans 13 residues. Here the CDR3 DNA reads TGCGCCAGCAGTGAGGGACAGGGGAGCATTCAGTACTTC. Translated: CASSEGQGSIQYF.

Ten or more counts support this clonotype. The chain couples TRBV12-3 or TRBV12-4 to TRBJ1-5, with TRBD1 identical over 7 bases. Losses at the gene ends were 5 bases for V and 9 bases for J; bases not matched to a gene: 7. There are 13 residues in the CDR3. The CDR3 protein is CASSRTGSGPQHF. CDR3 sequence (DNA): TGTGCCAGCAGTCGGACAGGTTCAGGGCCCCAGCATTTT.

This clonotype was recorded a few times. The chain joins TRBV21-1 to TRBJ1-4; the table assigns TRBD1, which was not confirmed against the DNA. TRBV21-1 is given as a pseudogene. The CDR3 consists of 13 residues. Written as DNA, the CDR3 is TGTGCCAGCAGCAAAGACAGGATGGAAAAACTGTTTTTT. It translates to CASSKDRMEKLFF.

This clonotype was seen repeatedly, ten times or more. This chain connects TRBV15 to TRBJ2-7; no clear D gene. V was pared by 5 bases and J by 1 base, with 12 bases between. Germline CDR1 and CDR2: LNHNV and YYDKDF (reference sequence). This CDR3 is 14 amino acids long. CDR3 nucleotides: TGTGCCACCAGCCGAACCGGAGAGTCCTACGAGCAGTACTTC. Translation: CATSRTGESYEQYF.

This clonotype was seen only a few times. The rearrangement uses TRBV3-1 and TRBJ2-3; possibly TRBD1 for D (6 bases). The CDR3 is 13 amino acids. Germline V gene lookup returns CDR1 LGHDT and CDR2 YNNKEL (reference sequence). Trimming stripped 8 bases from V and 3 bases from J, with 12 bases between. The CDR3 nucleotides read TGTGCCAGCGGAAAGGGGGTGACAGATACGCAGTATTTT. Amino acids: CASGKGVTDTQYF.

Many counts were recorded for this clonotype. The chain carries TRBV10-3 and TRBJ1-2; D unclear. V was pared by 0 bases and J by 4 bases, with 6 bases between. This CDR3 comprises 13 residues. CDR1 ENHRY and CDR2 SYGVKD come from the germline V gene. CDR3 region: CAISESALYGYTF. The CDR3 DNA is TGTGCCATCAGTGAGTCAGCCCTCTATGGCTACACCTTC.

This clonotype was observed many times. The J gene is TRBJ2-3, the V gene TRBV27; D unresolved. V shed 10 bases and J shed 0 bases, with 20 bases lying between them. This CDR3 comprises 16 residues. CDR1 is MNHEY and CDR2 is SMNVEV in the germline V gene (reference sequence). This CDR3 is CATASRPADSTDTQYF. CDR3 nucleotide sequence: TGTGCCACCGCGAGCAGGCCGGCGGATAGCACAGATACGCAGTATTTT.

This clonotype has a handful of counts. CDR3 in DNA: TGTGCCAGCGGACGGACAGGGAGTATGAACACTGAAGCTTTCTTT. It translates to CASGRTGSMNTEAFF. V and J are TRBV11-2 and TRBJ1-1, with 8 bases that match TRBD1. The germline V gene encodes CDR1 SGHAT and CDR2 FQNNGV. CDR3 length equals 15 residues. V dropped 8 bases and J dropped 0; count of bases not matched to a gene: 8. Full variable domain (missing parts from reference TRBV11-2 and TRBJ1-1): EAGVAQSPRYKIIEKRQSVAFWCNPISGHATLYWYQQILGQGPKLLIQFQNNGVVDDSQLPKDRFSAERLKGVDSTLKIQPAKLEDSAVYLCASGRTGSMNTEAFFGQGTRLTVV.

In this sample, this clonotype turned up many times. This sequence joins TRBV30 and TRBJ1-2; tentative D call: TRBD1 (6 bases). V was pared by 0 bases and J by 8 bases, with 7 bases between. Germline loops: CDR1 GTSNPN, CDR2 SVGIG (reference sequence). CDR3 length: 11 amino acids. The DNA for the CDR3 is TGTGCCTGGAGTGTTGGGGGCGGCTACACCTTC. Encoded protein: CAWSVGGGYTF. Based on the CDR3 plus reference TRBV30 and TRBJ1-2, the full variable domain is SQTIHQWPATLVQPVGSPLSLECTVEGTSNPNLYWYRQAAGRGLQLLFYSVGIGQISSEVPQNLSASRPQDRQFILSSKKLLLSDSGFYLCAWSVGGGYTFGSGTRLTVV.

The table lists this clonotype with many counts. The chain carries TRBV4-2 and TRBJ2-3; D not resolved. The germline V and J ends were trimmed by 1 base and 2 bases, with 7 bases remaining between them. The length of the CDR3 is 14 residues. Germline CDR1 is LGHNA and CDR2 is YNFKEQ. The CDR3 nucleotides are TGTGCCAGCAGCCAAGGGCAGTCCACAGATACGCAGTATTTT. It yields the protein CASSQGQSTDTQYF.

This clonotype was seen at least ten times. The rearrangement uses TRBV7-2 and TRBJ1-1; tentative D call: TRBD1 (6 bases). The V gene lost 2 bases and the J gene lost 8 bases, with 21 bases spanning the gap. Germline assignment: CDR1 SGHTA and CDR2 FQGNSA. The CDR3 is made up of 16 amino acids. This CDR3 is CASSLRPFLQGKEAFF. DNA of the CDR3: TGTGCCAGCAGCTTACGACCGTTCTTACAGGGTAAGGAAGCTTTCTTT.

This clonotype occurred many times. V gene TRBV6-5 combines with J gene TRBJ2-1; D uncertain. Germline-derived CDR1 and CDR2 are MNHEY and SVGAGI. The V and J ends lost 0 bases and 3 bases respectively, with 6 bases between them. The length of the CDR3 is 14 residues. The CDR3 DNA follows: TGTGCCAGCAGTTACTCCCGGAACTACAATGAGCAGTTCTTC. Its translation is CASSYSRNYNEQFF.

This clonotype was observed at least ten times. The chain uses TRBV20-1 and TRBJ2-7; tentatively, D is TRBD1 (6 bases). The germline V gene encodes CDR1 DFQATT and CDR2 SNEGSKA (reference sequence). The CDR3 extends over 16 amino acids. V was shortened by 3 bases and J by 0 bases, with 18 bases between the two germline ends. CDR3 sequence (DNA): TGCAGTGCTAGTCGCCCGGACAGCTCTCTCTCCTACGAGCAGTACTTC. Translation: CSASRPDSSLSYEQYF.

The DNA for the CDR3 is TGTGCCAGCAGCGCTCCCGGGCGGGAGGGTCAAGATACGCAGTATTTT. Protein product: CASSAPGREGQDTQYF. J is TRBJ2-3 and V is TRBV9; 9 nucleotides agree with TRBD2. This CDR3 comprises 16 residues. V shed 3 bases, J shed 5 bases, and the junction held 10 bases outside the gene matches. Germline CDR1 reads SGDLS; CDR2 reads YYNGEE.

This clonotype has ten or more counts. The chain recombines TRBV20-1 with TRBJ1-1, with unresolved D. V lost 5 bases and J 4 bases, leaving 11 bases between the germline ends. The length of the CDR3 is 12 residues. Germline CDR1 and CDR2: DFQATT and SNEGSKA (reference sequence). Here the CDR3 DNA reads TGCAGTGCTTTCCGTGGGAGCACTGAAGCTTTCTTT. Translation: CSAFRGSTEAFF.

This clonotype was seen a few times. The chain employs TRBV7-8 and TRBJ2-3, with D uncertain. The CDR3 is 15 residues long. Germline V gene sequence: CDR1 SGHVS, CDR2 FQNEAQ. V lost 5 bases and J 2 bases, leaving 14 bases between the germline ends. CDR3 residues: CASSPSTSSTDTQYF. In DNA form, the CDR3 reads TGTGCCAGCAGCCCGTCCACTTCCTCCACAGATACGCAGTATTTT.

This clonotype was recorded a few times. The chain combines TRBV7-9 with TRBJ1-3; D is possibly TRBD1 (5 bases). The CDR3 has 15 residues. V gave up 4 bases and J gave up 0 bases, with 10 bases separating them. Per the germline V gene, CDR1 is SEHNR and CDR2 is FQNEAQ (reference sequence). The CDR3 DNA follows: TGTGCCAGCAGCTCCCGTAGGGGCTCTGGAAACACCATATATTTT. Residues: CASSSRRGSGNTIYF.

At least ten counts were recorded for this clonotype. This rearrangement joins TRBV12-3 or TRBV12-4 to TRBJ2-3; perhaps TRBD1 as D (7 bases). With 7 bases removed from V and 9 bases from J, the gap between germline ends came to 11 bases. The CDR3 has 11 amino acids. The CDR3 loop is CASTSGGTQYF. DNA of the CDR3: TGTGCCAGCACCTCAGGGGGGACGCAGTATTTT.

This clonotype was counted many times. This chain uses TRBV25-1 with TRBJ1-5; 11 positions agree with TRBD1. With 7 bases clipped from V and 3 bases from J, the junction kept 5 bases outside the gene matches. Germline V lookup: CDR1 MGHDK, CDR2 SYGVNS. The CDR3 length is 15 residues. Written as DNA, the CDR3 is TGTGCCAGCAAATCGGGACAGGGGGTCAATCAGCCCCAGCATTTT. Encoded protein: CASKSGQGVNQPQHF.

The chain joins TRBV11-3 to TRBJ2-3; D is ambiguous. The CDR3 runs to 15 residues. Germline V gene sequence: CDR1 SGHNT, CDR2 YENEEA. V was clipped by 4 bases and J by 2 bases, with 13 bases between them. CDR3 coding DNA: TGTGCCAGCAGCTCTTCCTTGAACTACACAGATACGCAGTATTTT. Translating it yields CASSSSLNYTDTQYF.

The sample holds many counts of this clonotype. The rearrangement joins TRBV12-3 or TRBV12-4 to TRBJ2-7, with D possibly matching TRBD2 (5 bases). This CDR3 is built from 14 residues. V was pared by 6 bases and J by 3 bases, with 15 bases between. In DNA, the CDR3 is TGTGCCAGCAGCCCTCTCGGGGTGAACTACGAGCAGTACTTC. This translates into CASSPLGVNYEQYF.

This clonotype was counted at least ten times. This chain joins TRBV6-1 and TRBJ1-4; 10 bases agree with TRBD1. Germline V gene sequence: CDR1 MNHNS, CDR2 SASEGT. Losses at the gene ends were 10 bases for V and 8 bases for J; bases not matched to a gene: 7. The CDR3 has 13 amino acids. The CDR3: CAIRDRGGEKLFF. The CDR3 DNA is TGTGCCATCCGGGACAGGGGTGGGGAAAAACTGTTTTTT.